The next 5 T cell receptor beta chains were all read from a single sample in a study of T cell responses to AZD1222 COVID-19 vaccine. Sequencing used immunoSEQ multiplex PCR; TCRdb keeps in-frame clones, though not all of them. Of 150,000 or so clones in the sample, about 91% were seen once. The sample here was peripheral blood, taken on day 0 of AZD1222 vaccination. The receptor source for this set is an adult in good health.

Note on this clone: Other nucleotide sequences in the sample specify the same CDR3. The chain couples TRBV28 to TRBJ2-1, with 10 nucleotides matching TRBD2. This CDR3 has 14 amino acids. Germline trimming cut 5 bases from V and 4 bases from J; bases unmatched to any gene: 2. Germline V gene data show CDR1 as MDHEN and CDR2 as SYDVKM. The DNA of the CDR3 is TGTGCCAGCAGTCCTAGCGGGGGTTACAATGAGCAGTTCTTC. Amino acid sequence: CASSPSGGYNEQFF.

This chain links TRBV7-2 with TRBJ2-1; 8 bases map to TRBD1. CDR1 is SGHTA and CDR2 is FQGNSA in the germline V gene. The junction had 7 bases not matched to a gene; V was cut back by 1 base and J by 8 bases. The CDR3 consists of 15 residues. CDR3 loop: CASSLGGQGFDEQFF. In nucleotides, the CDR3 is TGTGCCAGCAGCTTAGGAGGACAGGGATTCGATGAGCAGTTCTTC.

The J gene is TRBJ1-1, the V gene TRBV19, with D perhaps TRBD1 (6 bases). Germline assignment: CDR1 LNHDA and CDR2 SQIVND (reference sequence). The V gene lost 1 base and the J gene lost 0 bases, with 12 bases spanning the gap. The CDR3 runs to 16 residues. The CDR3, as DNA: TGTGCCAGTAGTATAGGAAGGGGGAACTTGAACACTGAAGCTTTCTTT. This translates into CASSIGRGNLNTEAFF.

The chain recombines TRBV9 with TRBJ2-5; D might be TRBD2 (6 bases). CDR3 size: 15 residues. Germline V gene sequence: CDR1 SGDLS, CDR2 YYNGEE. Trimming cost V 2 bases and J 5 bases, with 16 bases left between them. The CDR3 sequence: CASSVQGGTGETQYF. The CDR3 DNA is TGTGCCAGCAGCGTCCAAGGAGGGACGGGGGAGACCCAGTACTTC.

The chain uses TRBV11-1 and TRBJ1-1; 9 nucleotides line up with TRBD1. CDR1 and CDR2 (germline): SGHAT, FQDESV (reference sequence). V gave up 3 bases and J gave up 0 bases; unmatched junction bases: 5. This CDR3 is built from 16 residues. CDR3 amino acids: CASSFLTGGLNTEAFF. Here the CDR3 DNA reads TGTGCCAGCAGCTTCCTGACAGGGGGTTTGAACACTGAAGCTTTCTTT. Based on the CDR3 plus reference TRBV11-1 and TRBJ1-1, the full variable domain is EAEVAQSPRYKITEKSQAVAFWCDPISGHATLYWYRQILGQGPELLVQFQDESVVDDSQLPKDRFSAERLKGVDSTLKIQPAELGDSAMYLCASSFLTGGLNTEAFFGQGTRLTVV.